This TCR beta chain was sequenced during a study of OX40 agonist ivuxolimab in advanced cancers. Whole-study context: People in dose escalation had one of these cancers: hepatocellular carcinoma, melanoma, renal cell or head and neck cancer. Participants, roughly 80% male, averaged around 60 years of age, ranging from 23 to 79.

Study observations and caveats: Relative to CD4+, CD8+ T cells held more expanded clones on average. Dosing at 0.1 to 3.0 mg/kg was accompanied by clonal expansion of CD4+ and CD8+ blood T cells by week 6.

With respect to this clone: What it binds is not known.

The data were produced by immunoSEQ multiplex PCR, yet TCRdb's version contains in-frame clones alone and is incomplete. Of 55,000 to 70,000 clones in the sample, over 75% were seen once. The J segment lost 7 bases and the V segment lost 2 bases, leaving 6 bases of the junction unmatched. Germline CDR1 is SGHRS and CDR2 is YFSETQ. The CDR3 spans 15 residues. The TCR sequence derives from an adult with an advanced solid tumor such as melanoma, head and neck, liver or kidney cancer. V usage is TRBV5-1 and J usage is TRBJ2-1; 10 nucleotides agree with TRBD2. The material was CD4+ or CD8+ T cells sorted from blood, obtained in a trial of the OX40 agonist ivuxolimab. CDR3 DNA sequence: TGCGCCAGCAGCTTAGGAGCGGGGGGGTATAATGAGCAGTTCTTC. This codes for CASSLGAGGYNEQFF.